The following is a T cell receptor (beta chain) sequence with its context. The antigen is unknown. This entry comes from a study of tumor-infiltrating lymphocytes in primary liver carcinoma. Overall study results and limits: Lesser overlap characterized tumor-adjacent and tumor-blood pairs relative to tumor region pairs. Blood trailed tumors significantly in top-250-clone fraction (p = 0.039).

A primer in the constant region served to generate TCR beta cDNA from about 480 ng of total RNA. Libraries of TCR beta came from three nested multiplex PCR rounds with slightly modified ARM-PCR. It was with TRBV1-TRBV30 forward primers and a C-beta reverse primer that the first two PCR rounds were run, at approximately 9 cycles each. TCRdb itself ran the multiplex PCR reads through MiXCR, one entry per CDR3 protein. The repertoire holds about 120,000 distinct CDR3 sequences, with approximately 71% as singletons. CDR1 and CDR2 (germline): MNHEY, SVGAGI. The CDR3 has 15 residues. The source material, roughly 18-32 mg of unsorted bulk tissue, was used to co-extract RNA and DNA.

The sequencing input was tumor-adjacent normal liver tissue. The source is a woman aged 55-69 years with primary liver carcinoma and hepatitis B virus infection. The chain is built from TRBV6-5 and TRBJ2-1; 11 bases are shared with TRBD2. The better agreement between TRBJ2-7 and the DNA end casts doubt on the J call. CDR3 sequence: CASSALAGVGNEQYF. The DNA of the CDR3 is TGTGCCAGCAGCGCACTAGCGGGAGTGGGTAATGAGCAGTACTTC.